The sequence of this TCR beta chain was determined in a study of cytomegalovirus exposure and HLA in healthy donors. On the study more broadly: Earlier, 150 million to 200 million T cells were analyzed, and 95 million to 140 million unique TCR beta sequences were found among them. Overall study results and limits: Investigators reported some 150 TCR beta chains as tied to cytomegalovirus. In a later analysis, most CMV-associated TCR beta chains appeared HLA-restricted.

Remarks on this clone: Its specificity is not known.

Both 60 Vbeta primers and 13 Jbeta primers went into the PCR. The table came from immunoSEQ multiplex PCR; TCRdb's copy has only in-frame clones and leaves some out. Seen here are roughly 170,000 clones, 76% observed once, and the top ten hold roughly 0.82%. The CDR3 extends over 17 amino acids. Germline V gene data show CDR1 as SGHDN and CDR2 as FVKESK. Sequenced sample: PBMCs. The genes are TRBV14 and TRBJ2-5, with 7 bases that match TRBD1. The end of the DNA aligns better with TRBJ2-7, so the J call may be wrong. This receptor was identified in a female donor in good health and CMV-seronegative. As DNA, the CDR3 is TGTGCCAGCAGCCAAGTATGGGGCTCCGGGACAGCTAGCGAGCAGTACTTC. Its protein product is CASSQVWGSGTASEQYF.